This TCR beta chain was captured by sequencing in a study of response to subunit inactivated influenza vaccine. This clonotype occurred a few times. Its antigen is not known. CDR1 is KGHDR, CDR2 SFDVKD, per germline. CDR3 size: 19 residues. V shed 2 bases and J 5 bases; nucleotides not matched to a gene: 15. Findings and limits, study-wide: That few new T cells are recruited by each seasonal influenza vaccination was the authors' suggestion.

TCRdb independently ran MiXCR on the RT-PCR reads; one entry per CDR3 protein. The repertoire holds around 710,000 distinct CDR3 sequences, with over 11% as singletons. The specimen was PBMCs from blood, collected 14 to 15 days before vaccination. The rearrangement links TRBV24-1 to TRBJ2-5, with TRBD2 identical over 11 bases. The TCR comes from a man aged 45-65 years who received an inactivated influenza vaccine. The CDR3 DNA reads TGTGCCACCAGTGATTCCCCCTCCTGGCTAGCGGGGGGTGGCGAGACCCAGTACTTC. Amino acid sequence: CATSDSPSWLAGGGETQYF.